This TCR beta chain was identified during a study of memory CD4+ T cells and cytomegalovirus serostatus. Turning to the study itself: Healthy Belgian adult donors included 9 or 10 CMV-positive and around 25 CMV-negative people. Study-wide results and limits: Each of 67 CMV-associated TCRbeta sequences occurred in one to five individuals. Median bootstrapped AUC for CMV status was roughly 0.95 originally, about 0.9 US-trained.

On this clone: Its antigen is not known.

Original data processing: After removing out-of-frame reads, 2,204,828 distinct TCRbeta sequences remained. Some clones are missing from TCRdb's copy, which holds only in-frame ones; the method was immunoSEQ multiplex PCR. That table gives V, J and clone size, and the DNA gave D and trimming. The data contain 55,000 to 75,000 clones, roughly 80% of them singletons. Single viable CD3+CD4+CD8-CD45RO+ cells were sorted as the memory CD4+ T cells. V lost 2 bases to trimming and J lost 0 bases, with 11 bases between them. In germline, CDR1 is MNHEY, CDR2 SVGAGI. This CDR3 spans 16 amino acids. The source is an adult in good health and CMV-seronegative. This chain connects TRBV6-5 to TRBJ1-3, with D perhaps matching TRBD1 (6 bases). Sequences were obtained from memory CD4+ T cells from blood. The DNA for the CDR3 is TGTGCCAGCAGTTACGATGGGGGCCTCTCTGGAAACACCATATATTTT. Its translation is CASSYDGGLSGNTIYF.